One and the same sample provided the 32 T cell receptor beta chains below, sequenced in a study of CD8 T cells in ankylosing spondylitis. Their target antigens are unknown. General study points: In ankylosing spondylitis blood, a motif of roughly 8 highly homologous TCR beta variants appeared characteristic.

One entry per CDR3 protein, called by TCRdb with MiXCR from the 5' RACE reads. The table includes approximately 140,000 distinct CDR3 sequences, about 15% detected once. Material: blood, either unsorted or a sorted T cell fraction (not recorded which). These receptors were taken from a male donor with ankylosing spondylitis.

This clonotype was seen a handful of times. This chain uses TRBV6-5 with TRBJ2-7, with TRBD2 matching over 10 bases. CDR1 and CDR2 from the germline V gene are MNHEY and SVGAGI. The length of the CDR3 is 14 residues. J lost 6 bases, V lost 2 bases, and 4 bases had no gene match. As DNA, the CDR3 is TGTGCCAGCAGTTACAAGCGGGAGGGCTTCGAGCAGTACTTC. It specifies CASSYKREGFEQYF.

The V gene is TRBV6-2 or TRBV6-3, the J gene TRBJ1-5; possible D gene TRBD1, 5 bases. V lost 2 bases and J lost 1, with 18 bases in between. This CDR3 has 18 residues. The germline CDR1 and CDR2 sequences are MNHEY and SVGEGT. The CDR3: CASSYPPQGMRSNQPQHF. The CDR3 DNA follows: TGTGCCAGCAGTTACCCCCCCCAGGGTATGAGGAGCAATCAGCCCCAGCATTTT.

This clonotype showed up many times. The junction does not match germline at one end; this may be a read error. This chain links TRBV7-9 with TRBJ2-1; 8 bases fit TRBD2. CDR3 size: 16 residues. The V gene's germline CDR1 is SEHNR and CDR2 FQNEAQ (reference sequence). The CDR3 spells CASSDTGGASYHEQFF. In nucleotides, the CDR3 is TGTGCCAGCAGCGACACGGGAGGGGCTAGCTACCATGAGCAGTTCTTC.

For the CDR3, the DNA is TGCAGTGCTAGAGGTTGGGGGACTAGCGGATACAATGAGCAGTTCTTC. This gives the protein CSARGWGTSGYNEQFF. The chain links TRBV20-1 to TRBJ2-1, with 11 positions matching TRBD2. The CDR3 runs to 16 residues. J lost 4 bases, V lost 1 base, and 6 bases had no gene match. Germline V lookup: CDR1 DFQATT, CDR2 SNEGSKA (reference sequence).

The chain combines TRBV2 with TRBJ2-1, with D uncertain. Looked up from germline, CDR1 is SNHLY and CDR2 is FYNNEI. This CDR3 is 13 amino acids long. V shed 11 bases and J shed 6 bases, with 17 bases lying between them. CDR3 amino acids: CASIKEASNEQFF. CDR3 nucleotides: TGTGCCTCAATAAAAGAGGCATCCAATGAGCAGTTCTTC.

V is TRBV12-5 and J is TRBJ2-1; D possibly corresponds to TRBD2 (5 bases). The germline V gene has CDR1 LGHNT and CDR2 FRNRAP. This CDR3 spans 18 amino acids. The V end lost 0 bases, the J end lost 0 bases, and 15 bases lay between the germline ends. The CDR3 sequence: CASGLVLVPKSSYNEQFF. CDR3 in DNA: TGTGCTAGTGGTTTGGTACTAGTCCCCAAGAGCTCCTACAATGAGCAGTTCTTC.

This chain uses TRBV21-1 with TRBJ2-3; TRBD2, the D gene given by the table, was not confirmed from the DNA. TRBV21-1 is a pseudogene locus. This CDR3 has 15 amino acids. As DNA, the CDR3 is TGTGCCAGCAGCCGGCTAGCGGACGGCACAGATACGCAGTATTTT. Translation: CASSRLADGTDTQYF.

The chain carries TRBV27 and TRBJ2-2; D is undetermined. V was cut by 6 bases and J by 7 bases, with 9 bases left in between. CDR1 and CDR2 (germline): MNHEY, SMNVEV (reference sequence). The CDR3 sequence is 12 residues long. DNA for the CDR3: TGTGCCAGCAGGACCCCCGGCGGGGAGCTGTTTTTT. Encoded protein: CASRTPGGELFF.

The chain combines TRBV30 with TRBJ2-1; D not certain. CDR3 size: 12 residues. Per germline, CDR1 GTSNPN and CDR2 SVGIG (reference sequence). Trimming stripped 2 bases from V and 8 bases from J, with 10 bases between. The CDR3, as DNA: TGTGCCTGGAGTCCCCCCGTTGATGAGCAGTTCTTC. Translated: CAWSPPVDEQFF.

The chain combines TRBV29-1 with TRBJ2-1; 7 bases line up with TRBD2. Germline assignment: CDR1 SQVTM and CDR2 ANQGSEA. Germline trimming cut 3 bases from V and 3 bases from J; bases unmatched to any gene: 5. The CDR3 is 14 amino acids. In DNA, the CDR3 is TGCAGCGTTGACAGGACTAGTAACTACAATGAGCAGTTCTTC. This encodes CSVDRTSNYNEQFF.

This clonotype came up a few times. V is TRBV5-6 and J is TRBJ1-3, with D perhaps TRBD1 (5 bases). Trimming removed 1 base at V and 2 bases at J, with 10 bases between. The germline V gene has CDR1 SGHDT and CDR2 YYEEEE. The CDR3 totals 15 residues. CDR3 amino acids: CASSLTGTPGNTIYF. The CDR3, as DNA: TGTGCCAGCAGCTTGACCGGGACTCCTGGAAACACCATATATTTT. Looking up the rest from reference TRBV5-6 and TRBJ1-3 gives the full variable domain: DAGVTQSPTHLIKTRGQQVTLRCSPKSGHDTVSWYQQALGQGPQFIFQYYEEEERQRGNFPDRFSGHQFPNYSSELNVNALLLGDSALYLCASSLTGTPGNTIYFGEGSWLTVV.

J is TRBJ2-1 and V is TRBV28; TRBD2 is a possible D gene (6 bases). The V and J ends lost 11 bases and 6 bases respectively, with 14 bases between them. The CDR3 runs to 12 residues. The germline CDR1 and CDR2 sequences are MDHEN and SYDVKM. As DNA, the CDR3 is TGTGCCGTACTACCGGAGGGCAATGAGCAGTTCTTC. Its protein is CAVLPEGNEQFF.

The CDR3 DNA follows: TGTGCCAGCAGCCTCCATGGGGGGCTGAGCAATGAGCAGTTCTTC. It specifies CASSLHGGLSNEQFF. This chain uses TRBV7-3 with TRBJ2-1; D might be TRBD1 or TRBD2, each matching 6 bases. V lost 5 bases to trimming and J lost 6 bases, with 17 bases between them. In germline, CDR1 is SGHTA, CDR2 FQGTGA. This CDR3 spans 15 amino acids.

This clonotype turned up a few times. This rearrangement joins TRBV3-1 to TRBJ2-1; D is perhaps TRBD1 (5 bases). The ends were cut back, 1 base at V and 9 bases at J, with 10 bases in the middle. This CDR3 region has 13 residues. Germline V lookup: CDR1 LGHDT, CDR2 YNNKEL (reference sequence). The CDR3 DNA reads TGTGCCAGCAGCCAAGCCCAGGGATCTGAGCAGTTCTTC. This encodes CASSQAQGSEQFF.

The chain links TRBV2 to TRBJ1-5, with 7 bases that match TRBD1. The germline V gene encodes CDR1 SNHLY and CDR2 FYNNEI. The V gene end was trimmed by 7 bases and the J gene end by 6 bases; junction bases not matched to a gene: 9. The CDR3 consists of 14 residues. CDR3 in amino acids: CASNPTGLGQPQHF. Written as DNA, the CDR3 is TGTGCCAGCAACCCGACAGGGTTGGGTCAGCCCCAGCATTTT. The full variable domain, its missing parts supplied by reference TRBV2 and TRBJ1-5, is EPEVTQTPSHQVTQMGQEVILRCVPISNHLYFYWYRQILGQKVEFLVSFYNNEISEKSEIFDDQFSVERPDGSNFTLKIRSTKLEDSAMYFCASNPTGLGQPQHFGDGTRLSIL.

This clonotype was counted only a few times. This chain joins TRBV6-1 and TRBJ1-1; 9 bases line up with TRBD1. The CDR3 length is 13 residues. From germline, CDR1 is MNHNS and CDR2 SASEGT. J lost 4 bases, V lost 4 bases, and 1 base had no gene match. CDR3 sequence (DNA): TGTGCCAGCAGTGCGGGACAGGGCACTGAAGCTTTCTTT. Protein: CASSAGQGTEAFF.

The V gene is TRBV29-1, the J gene TRBJ2-7, with 7 bases aligning to TRBD1. This CDR3 is built from 12 residues. Losses at the gene ends were 7 bases for V and 0 bases for J; bases not matched to a gene: 3. The V gene's germline CDR1 is SQVTM and CDR2 ANQGSEA. CDR3 region: CSGTGNSYEQYF. In DNA, the CDR3 is TGCAGCGGGACAGGAAACTCCTACGAGCAGTACTTC.

This clonotype was seen a few times. The CDR3: CASSPGTSGRQNEQFF. In DNA form, the CDR3 reads TGTGCCAGCAGCCCGGGGACTAGCGGGAGGCAGAATGAGCAGTTCTTC. This chain joins TRBV11-2 and TRBJ2-1; the match to TRBD2 covers 15 bases. Trimming took 5 bases from V and 7 from J; bases not matched to a gene: 6. This CDR3 is 16 amino acids long. Looked up from germline, CDR1 is SGHAT and CDR2 is FQNNGV.

This clonotype was seen more than once but under ten times. The CDR3: CASSVADEQFF. The CDR3 coding sequence is TGTGCCAGCAGCGTAGCCGATGAGCAGTTCTTC. The chain is built from TRBV9 and TRBJ2-1, with unresolved D. This CDR3 is built from 11 residues. CDR1 is SGDLS and CDR2 is YYNGEE in the germline V gene. Between the trimmed V and J ends, which lost 0 bases and 8 bases, there was a span of 3 bases.

The rearrangement uses TRBV28 and TRBJ2-1; 13 bases agree with TRBD2. CDR3 size: 18 residues. CDR1 is MDHEN and CDR2 is SYDVKM in the germline V gene. V lost 3 bases and J lost 4; bases outside the gene matches: 9. CDR3 nucleotides: TGTGCCAGCAGTTTGGCCAGTCCGGGACTAGCGGGGTACAATGAGCAGTTCTTC. Translation gives CASSLASPGLAGYNEQFF.

The V and J genes are TRBV6-2 or TRBV6-3 and TRBJ2-2, with TRBD2 matching 7 bases. Trimming took 7 bases from V and 1 from J; bases not matched to a gene: 15. CDR1 is MNHEY and CDR2 is SVGEGT in the germline V gene. This CDR3 has 18 amino acids. This chain's CDR3 is CASTDHLADAMNTGELFF. The CDR3 DNA reads as TGTGCCAGCACCGACCATCTAGCGGACGCAATGAACACCGGGGAGCTGTTTTTT.

The chain employs TRBV10-3 and TRBJ2-7; 10 nucleotides agree with TRBD2. Germline V CDR1 and CDR2: ENHRY, SYGVKD. The V gene end was trimmed by 1 base and the J gene end by 0 bases; junction bases not matched to a gene: 6. The CDR3 runs 17 residues. Here the CDR3 DNA reads TGTGCCATCAGTGAGTTTTCTAGCGGGAGCCCCTCCTACGAGCAGTACTTC. It translates to CAISEFSSGSPSYEQYF.

The V call is TRBV11-2, the J call TRBJ2-1, with D possibly matching TRBD2 (5 bases). Trimming cost V 2 bases and J 7 bases, with 12 bases left between them. The CDR3 length is 14 residues. Germline lookup yields CDR1 SGHAT and CDR2 FQNNGV. CDR3 amino acids: CASSLRVSGNEQFF. CDR3 nucleotide sequence: TGTGCCAGCAGCTTAAGGGTGTCGGGGAATGAGCAGTTCTTC.

This clonotype showed up just a few times. The chain carries TRBV4-1 and TRBJ2-7, with D maybe TRBD2 (6 bases). The CDR3 length is 17 residues. The germline V and J ends were trimmed by 5 bases and 2 bases, with 22 bases remaining between them. CDR1 and CDR2 from the germline V gene are MGHRA and YSYEKL. For the CDR3, the DNA is TGCGCCAGCAGCTTCCGGCCTGCGGGGACCTTGCCCTACGAGCAGTACTTC. This codes for CASSFRPAGTLPYEQYF.

This clonotype was observed a handful of times. The chain has TRBV6-5 and TRBJ2-3; 8 bases map to TRBD1. Germline values: CDR1 MNHEY, CDR2 SVGAGI. The CDR3 sequence is 16 residues long. Losses at the gene ends were 0 bases for V and 2 bases for J; bases not matched to a gene: 4. CDR3 sequence: CASSYSKDRVTDTQYF. The CDR3 nucleotides read TGTGCCAGCAGTTACTCGAAGGACAGGGTCACAGATACGCAGTATTTT.

The chain has TRBV6-2 or TRBV6-3 and TRBJ2-3, with D uncertain. The germline V gene encodes CDR1 MNHEY and CDR2 SVGEGT. V was cut by 2 bases and J by 4 bases, with 10 bases left in between. The CDR3 contains 14 residues. Here the CDR3 DNA reads TGTGCCAGCAGTTACACCGGAGCATCAGATACGCAGTATTTT. The encoded protein is CASSYTGASDTQYF.

This clonotype was counted only a few times. The V and J genes are TRBV28 and TRBJ2-1, with 11 bases fitting TRBD2. This CDR3 is 18 amino acids long. Looked up from germline, CDR1 is MDHEN and CDR2 is SYDVKM. V shed 1 base and J 7 bases; nucleotides not matched to a gene: 12. CDR3 in amino acids: CASSLSVLLAGVGNEQFF. The CDR3 nucleotides read TGTGCCAGCAGTTTATCCGTATTACTAGCGGGAGTAGGGAATGAGCAGTTCTTC. Drawing the rest from reference TRBV28 and TRBJ2-1, the complete variable domain is DVKVTQSSRYLVKRTGEKVFLECVQDMDHENMFWYRQDPGLGLRLIYFSYDVKMKEKGDIPEGYSVSREKKERFSLILESASTNQTSMYLCASSLSVLLAGVGNEQFFGPGTRLTVL.

The chain has TRBV10-3 and TRBJ2-1; TRBD2 agrees at 9 bases. There are 18 residues in the CDR3. Germline CDR1 reads ENHRY; CDR2 reads SYGVKD. J gave up 4 bases and V 0 bases, and 10 bases lay outside the gene matches. The CDR3 sequence: CAISESDGTSRIYNEQFF. CDR3 DNA sequence: TGTGCCATCAGTGAGTCGGATGGGACTAGCCGAATATACAATGAGCAGTTCTTC.

The table lists this clonotype with many counts. The gene calls are TRBV12-5 and TRBJ2-1; maybe TRBD2 (5 bases). Germline CDR1 is LGHNT and CDR2 is FRNRAP. This CDR3 has 13 amino acids. V lost 6 bases, J lost 15 bases, and 21 bases lay in between. The CDR3 sequence is CASGLGEILSWFF. The CDR3 DNA follows: TGTGCTAGTGGACTCGGGGAAATTCTTAGTTGGTTCTTC.

The chain employs TRBV5-1 and TRBJ1-1; a possible D gene is TRBD1 (5 bases). The V gene lost 1 base and the J gene lost 6 bases, with 10 bases spanning the gap. The CDR3 spans 13 residues. CDR1 and CDR2 from the germline V gene are SGHRS and YFSETQ. CDR3 sequence (DNA): TGCGCCAGCAGCTTGTTAGGGGTCGCTGAAGCTTTCTTT. This sequence encodes CASSLLGVAEAFF.

This clonotype was seen more than once but under ten times. V gene TRBV20-1 combines with J gene TRBJ2-1, with 9 nucleotides matching TRBD2. With 5 bases clipped from V and 3 bases from J, the junction kept 17 bases outside the gene matches. CDR3 length: 18 residues. Germline V gene sequence: CDR1 DFQATT, CDR2 SNEGSKA (reference sequence). The CDR3 DNA reads as TGCAGTGCTCTCGATAAGCGGGAGGCGTTCCCCTACTACAATGAGCAGTTCTTC. Its protein is CSALDKREAFPYYNEQFF.

CDR3 sequence (DNA): TGTGCCAGCAGCTCTACTCCGGGGCTGGAGACCCAGTACTTC. It translates to CASSSTPGLETQYF. V and J are TRBV7-8 and TRBJ2-5; possibly TRBD1 or TRBD2 for D (5 bases each). Trimming shortened V by 4 bases and J by 5 bases, and 14 bases separated the two germline ends. The CDR3 has 14 residues. Germline V lookup: CDR1 SGHVS, CDR2 FQNEAQ.